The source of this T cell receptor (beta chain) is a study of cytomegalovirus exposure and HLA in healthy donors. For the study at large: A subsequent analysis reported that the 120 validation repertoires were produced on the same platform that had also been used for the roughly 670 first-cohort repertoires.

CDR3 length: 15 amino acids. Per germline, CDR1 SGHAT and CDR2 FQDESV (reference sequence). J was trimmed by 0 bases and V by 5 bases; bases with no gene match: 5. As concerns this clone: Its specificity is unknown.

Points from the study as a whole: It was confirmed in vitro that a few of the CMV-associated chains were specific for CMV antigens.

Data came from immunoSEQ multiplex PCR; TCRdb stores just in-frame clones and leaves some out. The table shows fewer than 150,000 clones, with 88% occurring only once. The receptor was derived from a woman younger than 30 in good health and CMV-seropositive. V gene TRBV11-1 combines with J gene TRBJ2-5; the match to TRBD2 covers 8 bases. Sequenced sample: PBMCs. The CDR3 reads CASSMGGGYQETQYF. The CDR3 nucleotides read TGTGCCAGCAGCATGGGCGGGGGGTACCAAGAGACCCAGTACTTC.